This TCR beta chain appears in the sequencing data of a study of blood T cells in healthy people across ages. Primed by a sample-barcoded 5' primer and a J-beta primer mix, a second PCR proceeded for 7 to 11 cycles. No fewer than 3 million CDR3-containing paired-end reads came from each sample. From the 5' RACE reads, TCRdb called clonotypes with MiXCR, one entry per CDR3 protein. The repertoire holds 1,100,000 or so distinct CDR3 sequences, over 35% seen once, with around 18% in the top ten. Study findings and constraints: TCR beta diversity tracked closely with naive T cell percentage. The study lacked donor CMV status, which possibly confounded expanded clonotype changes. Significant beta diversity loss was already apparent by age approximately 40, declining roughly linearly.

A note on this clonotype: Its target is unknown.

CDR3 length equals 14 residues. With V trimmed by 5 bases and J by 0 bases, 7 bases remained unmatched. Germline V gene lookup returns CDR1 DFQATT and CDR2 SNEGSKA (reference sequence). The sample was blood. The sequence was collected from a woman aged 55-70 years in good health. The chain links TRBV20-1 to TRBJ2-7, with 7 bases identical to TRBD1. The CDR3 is CSASDRARSYEQYF. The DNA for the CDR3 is TGCAGTGCTTCCGACAGGGCCCGCTCCTACGAGCAGTACTTC.